This T cell receptor beta chain was recovered during a study of blood T cell repertoires in COVID-19 (dated by TCRdb to between 2020 and 2021). A note on the overall study: Collaborator samples came from the United States, Italy and Spain and covered acute and convalescent phases of COVID-19. Sample metadata almost always included a de-identified subject ID, COVID-19 status, age in years and sex. The samples were drawn from the first 160 participants of the ongoing ImmuneRACE study and from 1,254 subjects provided by 6 global collaborators. HLA class I and class II types, where available, came from metadata supplied by the sample provider rather than from assay-based typing. The prospective study material was composed of cDNA or gDNA derived from T cells, B-cell-depleted T cells, or PBMCs. Subjects who had been exposed to COVID-19, were actively infected with it, or had recovered from it provided the deeply sampled blood TCRbeta repertoires that made up the dataset. The repertoires were made available in a free public database intended to serve as a resource for research on the immune response to SARS-CoV-2.

A remark on this clone: No antigen is known for it. Base qualities are missing; no much larger clone stands one base away.

The immunoSEQ Assay, a bias-controlled multiplex PCR, was used to amplify TCRbeta CDR3 regions from genomic DNA. The source study handled its data this way. The number of nucleated cells in each sample was estimated from the amplification of reference gene primers within the assay. To quantify the absolute abundance of each unique TCRbeta CDR3 rearrangement, sequence reads were collapsed and filtered. For each sample, productive Simpson clonality was calculated by taking the square root of Simpson's diversity index across productive rearrangements. The table was pulled from immuneACCESS by TCRdb, which kept in-frame rearrangements only. Such tables lose some clones; where checked, under half of the loss comes from unresolved V genes, and the rest has no known cause. D and trimming come from the DNA, and the V and J calls and clone size come from that table. This sample is represented by roughly 300,000 clones; approximately 90% of them were singletons. 1% to 1.3% of the sample is in the top ten clones.

Study-wide findings and limitations: How much clinical and demographic metadata was included differed by source and by participant, and the metadata was provided uncurated.

V lost 5 bases and J lost 8 bases, and the count of bases not matched to a germline gene is 9. For CDR1 and CDR2, the germline V gene lists MGHDK and SYGVNS. The CDR3 covers 15 residues, taking in both the cysteine and the phenylalanine. Of all the DNA, just the CDR3 is kept, 45 bases in frame from base 1. In the prospective study, participants were about 18 to 100 years old, resided in 20 to 30 geographic areas of the United States, and were enrolled through a virtual design. To assign participants to cohorts, the prospective study relied on clinical history that participants themselves reported in a screening survey and a study questionnaire. Recovered participants in ImmuneRACE Cohort 3 were defined by two consecutive negative NP/OP PCR tests, clearance by a healthcare professional, or resolution of symptoms. In the prospective study, mobile phlebotomists collected whole blood, serum and a nasopharyngeal or oropharyngeal swab from each participant. Additional blood draws and questionnaires over an approximately two-month period could optionally be provided by prospective study participants. Prospective study blood samples were shipped either frozen or at room temperature before DNA extraction.

Here the chain combines TRBV25-1 and TRBJ2-1, with TRBD1 identical over 10 junction bases. This TCR was sampled from a woman in her twenties or thirties who had recovered from COVID-19. Material: PBMCs or T cells enriched from blood (not recorded which). The DNA reads as follows: TGTGCCAGCAGTCTCCCGGACAGGGGGATGGATGAGCAGTTCTTC. Its amino acids are CASSLPDRGMDEQFF.